This T cell receptor (beta chain) appears in the sequencing data of a study of identical twins. Findings and caveats of the study: Invariant MAIT and iNKT cells could partly confound zero-insertion analyses. Models, which agreed with sharing between unrelated individuals, nonetheless underestimated the out-of-frame TCR alpha sharing seen in monozygotic twins.

This clonotype appeared a few times. What it binds is unknown. V gave up 7 bases and J gave up 4 bases, with 11 bases separating them. The CDR3 loop spans 13 amino acids. TCRdb independently ran MiXCR on the 5' RACE reads; one entry per CDR3 protein. The sample has under 300,000 distinct CDR3 sequences; roughly 13% are singletons. This same sample was also taken into another study, of yellow fever vaccine responses in identical twins. That work contributes: Twin vaccine T cell responses reportedly seemed partly convergent, partly personalized.

The V gene is TRBV12-3 or TRBV12-4, the J gene TRBJ2-1, with D perhaps matching TRBD2 (6 bases). Sequenced sample: memory (CD45RO+) T cells sorted from blood. The sequence came from a woman aged 18 to 35 in good health. The CDR3 bases are TGTGCCAGCACGATACGGGAGTACAATGAGCAGTTCTTC. Protein: CASTIREYNEQFF.